These 30 T cell receptor beta chains came from one sample sequenced in a study of blood T cell repertoires in COVID-19. The repertoire was sequenced with immunoSEQ multiplex PCR; TCRdb's copy has only in-frame clones and lacks some. Of about 230,000 clones listed, 65% to 85% are singletons. Sample: peripheral blood. The receptors derive from a woman of 80 years or more with acute or convalescent COVID-19.

The V gene is TRBV4-2, the J gene TRBJ2-3, with 11 positions matching TRBD2. CDR1 and CDR2 (germline): LGHNA, YNFKEQ. This CDR3 has 18 residues. J was trimmed by 0 bases and V by 4 bases; bases with no gene match: 9. In nucleotides, the CDR3 is TGTGCCAGCAGCCCCCGGGTAGCGGGGGGGCCTAGCACAGATACGCAGTATTTT. This gives the protein CASSPRVAGGPSTDTQYF.

This clone has a handful of counts. This chain connects TRBV7-3 to TRBJ1-6; D is unclear. Deletions cut 3 bases from V and 0 bases from J, with 3 bases between. This CDR3 is 14 amino acids long. Germline V gives CDR1 SGHTA, CDR2 FQGTGA. The CDR3 spells CASSFNSYNSPLHF. The CDR3 DNA follows: TGTGCCAGCAGCTTTAACTCCTATAATTCACCCCTCCACTTT.

In its sample, this clone was seen a few times. V gene TRBV11-3 combines with J gene TRBJ2-3; 10 nucleotides match TRBD2. The V segment lost 7 bases and the J segment 0 bases; nucleotides outside the gene matches: 10. The germline CDR1 and CDR2 sequences are SGHNT and YENEEA. The CDR3 has 17 residues. CDR3 protein: CASMERGGPRSTDTQYF. DNA of the CDR3: TGTGCCAGCATGGAGCGGGGGGGCCCAAGGAGCACAGATACGCAGTATTTT.

To note about this clone: Other nucleotide sequences from this sample produce the same CDR3. V usage is TRBV18 and J usage is TRBJ1-1, with D maybe TRBD1 (5 bases). CDR3 length equals 13 residues. Germline values: CDR1 KGHSH, CDR2 LQKENI. Trimming stripped 3 bases from V and 1 base from J, with 6 bases between. CDR3 DNA: TGTGCCAGCTCACCTCAGGGGAACACTGAAGCTTTCTTT. This sequence encodes CASSPQGNTEAFF.

This chain joins TRBV2 and TRBJ1-2; D might be TRBD1 (5 bases). V lost 2 bases to trimming and J lost 2 bases, with 9 bases between them. The CDR3 has 14 amino acids. Per the germline V gene, CDR1 is SNHLY and CDR2 is FYNNEI. The DNA for the CDR3 is TGTGCCAGCAGTGAATTGGCAGGGAACTATGGCTACACCTTC. Translation: CASSELAGNYGYTF.

V gene TRBV5-5 combines with J gene TRBJ2-2; D uncertain. Trimming took 0 bases from V and 1 from J, leaving 10 bases between them. Per germline, CDR1 SGHKS and CDR2 YYEKEE (reference sequence). This CDR3 has 16 residues. DNA of the CDR3: TGTGCCAGCAGCTTGGAGGTGGGCTTGAACACCGGGGAGCTGTTTTTT. It encodes CASSLEVGLNTGELFF.

V usage is TRBV30 and J usage is TRBJ2-1; D is unclear. The CDR3 loop spans 15 amino acids. CDR1 is GTSNPN, CDR2 SVGIG, per germline (reference sequence). V was shortened by 2 bases and J by 6 bases, with 17 bases between the two germline ends. The CDR3 here is CAWSIDQARSNEQFF. DNA for the CDR3: TGTGCCTGGAGTATTGACCAGGCTCGTTCCAATGAGCAGTTCTTC.

The rearrangement links TRBV6-1 to TRBJ2-1; 9 bases are shared with TRBD1. Germline CDR1 and CDR2: MNHNS and SASEGT. CDR3 size: 16 residues. V gave up 4 bases and J gave up 8 bases; unmatched junction bases: 12. CDR3 coding DNA: TGTGCCAGCAGTGGGCGTGACAGGGGGGCTGGCGATGAGCAGTTCTTC. Protein sequence: CASSGRDRGAGDEQFF.

V gene TRBV7-2 combines with J gene TRBJ2-1; the D gene is possibly TRBD1 (5 bases). Germline V gene sequence: CDR1 SGHTA, CDR2 FQGNSA. The CDR3 loop spans 15 amino acids. V was cut by 1 base and J by 2 bases, with 9 bases left in between. CDR3 coding DNA: TGTGCCAGCAGCTTAGTAGGGGATGCCTACAATGAGCAGTTCTTC. This sequence encodes CASSLVGDAYNEQFF.

V and J are TRBV9 and TRBJ2-7, with TRBD2 identical over 13 bases. This CDR3 contains 14 residues. Trimming at V came to 0 bases and at J to 6 bases, leaving 0 bases not matched to a gene. Germline values: CDR1 SGDLS, CDR2 YYNGEE. CDR3 nucleotide sequence: TGTGCCAGCAGCGTAGGACTAGCGGGGGGCGAGCAGTACTTC. Its translation is CASSVGLAGGEQYF.

This chain uses TRBV7-3 with TRBJ2-5, with a weak D call TRBD2 (6 bases). CDR1 and CDR2 (germline): SGHTA, FQGTGA. Trimming left V 5 bases short and J 0 bases short, with 19 bases between. The CDR3 length is 17 residues. The CDR3 DNA follows: TGTGCCAGCAGCCTCATCGGAGGGACTGACAACCAAGAGACCCAGTACTTC. Translation: CASSLIGGTDNQETQYF.

This sequence joins TRBV3-1 (or the pseudogene TRBV3-2) and TRBJ2-7; D may be TRBD1 (6 bases). Germline values: CDR1 LGHDT, CDR2 YNNKEL (reference sequence). V was cut by 5 bases and J by 6 bases, with 14 bases left in between. The CDR3 has 13 residues. This chain's CDR3 is CASSATVGAEQYF. The CDR3 nucleotides are TGTGCCAGCAGCGCCACTGTGGGGGCCGAGCAGTACTTC.

The chain links TRBV5-1 to TRBJ2-1; 10 nucleotides align to TRBD2. V lost 0 bases to trimming and J lost 7 bases; unmatched junction nucleotides: 1. CDR1 is SGHRS, CDR2 YFSETQ, per germline. This CDR3 is 14 amino acids long. CDR3 loop: CASSLVSGRNEQFF. The CDR3 coding sequence is TGCGCCAGCAGCTTGGTTAGCGGGAGGAATGAGCAGTTCTTC. Based on the CDR3 plus reference TRBV5-1 and TRBJ2-1, the full variable domain is KAGVTQTPRYLIKTRGQQVTLSCSPISGHRSVSWYQQTPGQGLQFLFEYFSETQRNKGNFPGRFSGRQFSNSRSEMNVSTLELGDSALYLCASSLVSGRNEQFFGPGTRLTVL.

V gene TRBV27 combines with J gene TRBJ1-6; no reliable D call. V dropped 3 bases and J dropped 2 bases, with 14 bases sitting between them. Germline CDR1 and CDR2: MNHEY and SMNVEV (reference sequence). The CDR3 runs 17 residues. This CDR3 is CASSLEMPFTYNSPLHF. DNA for the CDR3: TGTGCCAGCAGTTTGGAGATGCCTTTCACCTATAATTCACCCCTCCACTTT.

The V call is TRBV12-3 or TRBV12-4, the J call TRBJ1-2; the D gene is possibly TRBD1 (6 bases). V was shortened by 0 bases and J by 6 bases, with 8 bases between the two germline ends. The CDR3 has 13 residues. The CDR3 DNA sequence: TGTGCCAGCAGTTTAGCAGGGGGTCATGGCTACACCTTC. Amino acid sequence: CASSLAGGHGYTF.

The genes are TRBV5-1 and TRBJ2-3, with 11 nucleotides matching TRBD2. The germline V gene encodes CDR1 SGHRS and CDR2 YFSETQ. This CDR3 has 15 amino acids. V shed 4 bases and J 2 bases; nucleotides not matched to a gene: 3. CDR3 protein: CASSPGLAVTDTQYF. CDR3 DNA sequence: TGCGCCAGCAGCCCGGGACTAGCGGTCACAGATACGCAGTATTTT.

The V call is TRBV20-1, the J call TRBJ2-1; 9 bases map to TRBD2. The CDR3 is 14 amino acids. V dropped 3 bases and J dropped 9; count of bases not matched to a gene: 9. Germline V lookup: CDR1 DFQATT, CDR2 SNEGSKA (reference sequence). The CDR3 is CSASRAGGPSEQFF. The CDR3 nucleotides read TGCAGTGCTAGTCGGGCGGGGGGGCCAAGTGAGCAGTTCTTC.

The rearrangement joins TRBV5-1 to TRBJ2-7; D may be TRBD1 (5 bases). Trimming cost V 5 bases and J 0 bases, with 9 bases left between them. The germline CDR1 and CDR2 sequences are SGHRS and YFSETQ. This CDR3 is 13 amino acids long. The CDR3 is CASRTDISYEQYF. CDR3 nucleotide sequence: TGCGCCAGCAGAACGGACATCTCCTACGAGCAGTACTTC.

The CDR3 sequence: CAAGRTFSGELFF. The CDR3 DNA follows: TGTGCCGCGGGCCGGACCTTTTCCGGGGAGCTGTTTTTT. The chain carries TRBV3-1 (or the pseudogene TRBV3-2) and TRBJ2-2; D is possibly TRBD2 (5 bases). Between the trimmed V and J ends, which lost 11 bases and 6 bases, there was a span of 16 bases. This CDR3 region has 13 residues. Germline CDR1 LGHDT, CDR2 YNNKEL (reference sequence).

The chain carries TRBV3-1 (or the pseudogene TRBV3-2) and TRBJ1-2; 10 bases are shared with TRBD1. This CDR3 has 14 amino acids. V was clipped by 2 bases and J by 5 bases; unmatched bases: 2. Germline V gives CDR1 LGHDT, CDR2 YNNKEL (reference sequence). CDR3 residues: CASSQRQGAYGYTF. The CDR3 bases are TGTGCCAGCAGCCAAAGACAGGGGGCGTATGGCTACACCTTC.

The table lists this clone with a count of one. The chain couples TRBV29-1 to TRBJ1-6, with 10 bases identical to TRBD1. The CDR3 spans 15 residues. The germline V gene has CDR1 SQVTM and CDR2 ANQGSEA. V gave up 7 bases and J gave up 7 bases; unmatched junction bases: 10. CDR3 nucleotide sequence: TGCAGCGCCATGTTGGCGGGACAGGGGAATTCACCCCTCCACTTT. It translates to CSAMLAGQGNSPLHF.

The chain joins TRBV5-1 to TRBJ1-2, with TRBD1 as a possible D gene (6 bases). CDR3 length: 17 amino acids. Germline loops: CDR1 SGHRS, CDR2 YFSETQ. The ends were cut back, 4 bases at V and 4 bases at J, with 23 bases in the middle. DNA of the CDR3: TGCGCCAGCAGCCCGGATGGACAGCGAGTAACTGTCTATGGCTACACCTTC. Translated: CASSPDGQRVTVYGYTF. The full variable domain, rest sourced from reference TRBV5-1 and TRBJ1-2, is KAGVTQTPRYLIKTRGQQVTLSCSPISGHRSVSWYQQTPGQGLQFLFEYFSETQRNKGNFPGRFSGRQFSNSRSEMNVSTLELGDSALYLCASSPDGQRVTVYGYTFGSGTRLTVV.

This sequence joins TRBV5-6 and TRBJ2-2; D is possibly TRBD1 (6 bases). The CDR3 is made up of 14 amino acids. Germline CDR1 reads SGHDT; CDR2 reads YYEEEE. Trimming cost V 0 bases and J 6 bases, with 9 bases left between them. The CDR3: CASSLAWGPGELFF. The CDR3 DNA reads as TGTGCCAGCAGCTTGGCCTGGGGGCCCGGGGAGCTGTTTTTT.

V and J are TRBV7-3 and TRBJ2-1; TRBD2 matches 10 bases. CDR1 is SGHTA, CDR2 FQGTGA, per germline. The V and J ends lost 4 bases and 3 bases, in that order; junction bases with no gene match: 3. CDR3 length: 15 residues. CDR3 loop: CASSSGLAYYNEQFF. CDR3 nucleotides: TGTGCCAGCAGCTCGGGACTAGCGTACTACAATGAGCAGTTCTTC.

V usage is TRBV27 and J usage is TRBJ1-1; D remains unclear. Germline assignment: CDR1 MNHEY and CDR2 SMNVEV (reference sequence). The CDR3 length is 16 residues. V lost 3 bases and J 1 base, leaving 15 bases between the germline ends. CDR3 loop: CASSFWGAGKNTEAFF. In DNA, the CDR3 is TGTGCCAGCAGTTTCTGGGGAGCGGGTAAGAACACTGAAGCTTTCTTT.

The chain carries TRBV24-1 and TRBJ1-1; TRBD1 might be the D (6 bases). Germline CDR1 KGHDR, CDR2 SFDVKD. The CDR3 totals 14 residues. Trimming removed 7 bases from V and 7 bases from J, with 18 bases in between. In DNA form, the CDR3 reads TGTGCCACCAGCCACAGCTTCAGGGGTCATGAAGCTTTCTTT. It encodes CATSHSFRGHEAFF.

In this sample, this clone turned up a few times. A read error may produce the germline difference seen at one junction end. V usage is TRBV7-9 and J usage is TRBJ1-2; 8 nucleotides match TRBD1. Per germline, CDR1 SEHNR and CDR2 FQNEAQ (reference sequence). This CDR3 spans 13 amino acids. For the CDR3, the DNA is TGTGCCAGCAGCTTAAACGCCGACAGGGGAAGGATCTTC. It codes for CASSLNADRGRIF. Looking up the rest from reference TRBV7-9 and TRBJ1-2 gives the full variable domain: DTGVSQNPRHKITKRGQNVTFRCDPISEHNRLYWYRQTLGQGPEFLTYFQNEAQLEKSRLLSDRFSAERPKGSFSTLEIQRTEQGDSAMYLCASSLNADRGRIFGSGTRLTVV.

The rearrangement uses TRBV6-5 and TRBJ1-5; possible D gene TRBD1, 6 bases. This CDR3 has 13 amino acids. CDR1 MNHEY and CDR2 SVGAGI come from the germline V gene. With 8 bases removed from V and 4 bases from J, the gap between germline ends came to 12 bases. The CDR3 DNA reads TGTGCCAGCGCCGGACAGCAGAATCAGCCCCAGCATTTT. Its protein is CASAGQQNQPQHF.

V and J are TRBV6-2 or TRBV6-3 and TRBJ1-2; 8 bases line up with TRBD1. This CDR3 has 14 residues. Trimming cost V 6 bases and J 0 bases; bases outside gene matches: 3. Germline values: CDR1 MNHEY, CDR2 SVGEGT. This CDR3 reads CASSRTGTNYGYTF. In DNA, the CDR3 is TGTGCCAGCAGCCGGACAGGGACTAACTATGGCTACACCTTC.

The gene calls are TRBV10-1 and TRBJ2-1, with D maybe TRBD1 (5 bases). The CDR3 is made up of 14 amino acids. CDR1 is WNHNN and CDR2 is SYGVQD in the germline V gene (reference sequence). V was pared by 4 bases and J by 1 base, with 8 bases between. The CDR3 coding sequence is TGCGCCAGCAGTGCTGACAGTTCCTACAATGAGCAGTTCTTC. The encoded protein is CASSADSSYNEQFF.